These 17 T cell receptor beta chains were sequenced from one sample in a study of blood T cell repertoires in COVID-19. Assay used: immunoSEQ multiplex PCR; TCRdb lists only in-frame clones, some missing. The table has tens of thousands of clones, 80% to 90% seen once. The sequencing sample was made of peripheral blood. Receptor source: a woman aged 45-60 years with acute or convalescent COVID-19.

The rearrangement joins TRBV5-6 to TRBJ2-2, with D perhaps matching TRBD2 (5 bases). The V gene's germline CDR1 is SGHDT and CDR2 YYEEEE. The CDR3 length is 16 residues. With 4 bases removed from V and 0 bases from J, the gap between germline ends came to 13 bases. In nucleotides, the CDR3 is TGTGCCAGCAGCCGGTGGTTCGGGACGAACACCGGGGAGCTGTTTTTT. This codes for CASSRWFGTNTGELFF.

In its sample, this clone was seen a few times. CDR3 DNA sequence: TGCGCCAGCAGCCAAGGACAGGCTACTGGAAACACCATATATTTT. Translating gives CASSQGQATGNTIYF. V is TRBV4-1 and J is TRBJ1-3; possible D gene TRBD1, 6 bases. This CDR3 spans 15 amino acids. Germline CDR1 is MGHRA and CDR2 is YSYEKL. V lost 1 base, J lost 2 bases, and 9 bases lay in between.

The CDR3 loop reads CSGTRFNEQYF. The CDR3 bases are TGCAGTGGGACTAGATTTAACGAGCAGTACTTC. V is TRBV20-1 and J is TRBJ2-7; 7 bases fit TRBD2. The CDR3 is 11 residues long. The germline V gene has CDR1 DFQATT and CDR2 SNEGSKA (reference sequence). With V trimmed by 7 bases and J by 5 bases, 5 bases remained unmatched.

The genes are TRBV5-1 and TRBJ2-5; 7 bases are a match to TRBD1. From germline, CDR1 is SGHRS and CDR2 YFSETQ. With 4 bases clipped from V and 5 bases from J, the junction kept 2 bases outside the gene matches. There are 12 residues in the CDR3. The CDR3 coding sequence is TGCGCCAGCAGCGTGGACAGGGAGACCCAGTACTTC. This translates into CASSVDRETQYF.

The rearrangement links TRBV3-1 (or the pseudogene TRBV3-2) to TRBJ1-5, with D perhaps TRBD1 (6 bases). Germline V lookup: CDR1 LGHDT, CDR2 YNNKEL (reference sequence). The CDR3 extends over 15 amino acids. Trimming cost V 0 bases and J 3 bases, with 9 bases left between them. The CDR3, as DNA: TGTGCCAGCAGCCAAGACAGGGGCTACAATCAGCCCCAGCATTTT. Protein: CASSQDRGYNQPQHF.

In this sample, this clone turned up once. The chain is built from TRBV5-6 and TRBJ1-2; 9 nucleotides agree with TRBD1. Germline lookup yields CDR1 SGHDT and CDR2 YYEEEE. The CDR3 contains 17 residues. The V and J ends lost 2 bases and 6 bases, in that order; junction bases with no gene match: 14. This chain's CDR3 is CASSLKRHRGRLNGYTF. The CDR3 DNA reads as TGTGCCAGCAGCTTAAAGCGACACAGGGGGCGATTGAATGGCTACACCTTC.

This chain uses TRBV18 with TRBJ2-1; D is perhaps TRBD2 (6 bases). The CDR3 length is 16 residues. Trimming stripped 5 bases from V and 0 bases from J, with 14 bases between. Per the germline V gene, CDR1 is KGHSH and CDR2 is LQKENI. The CDR3 reads CASSSRERSSYNEQFF. In DNA form, the CDR3 reads TGTGCCAGCTCATCACGGGAGCGGAGCTCCTACAATGAGCAGTTCTTC. Full variable domain (outside the CDR3, taken from reference TRBV18 and TRBJ2-1): NAGVMQNPRHLVRRRGQEARLRCSPMKGHSHVYWYRQLPEEGLKFMVYLQKENIIDESGMPKERFSAEFPKEGPSILRIQQVVRGDSAAYFCASSSRERSSYNEQFFGPGTRLTVL.

This chain uses TRBV2 with TRBJ2-7; 7 positions match TRBD1. J lost 5 bases, V lost 5 bases, and 9 bases had no gene match. From germline, CDR1 is SNHLY and CDR2 FYNNEI. The CDR3 spans 14 residues. The CDR3 protein is CASSSQGQGHEQYF. As DNA, the CDR3 is TGTGCCAGCAGTTCACAGGGGCAGGGCCACGAGCAGTACTTC. The variable domain in full, completed from reference TRBV2 and TRBJ2-7, reads EPEVTQTPSHQVTQMGQEVILRCVPISNHLYFYWYRQILGQKVEFLVSFYNNEISEKSEIFDDQFSVERPDGSNFTLKIRSTKLEDSAMYFCASSSQGQGHEQYFGPGTRLTVT.

The rearrangement uses TRBV10-3 and TRBJ1-2, with 8 bases fitting TRBD1. The CDR3 is 14 amino acids. Germline CDR1 ENHRY, CDR2 SYGVKD. J was trimmed by 4 bases and V by 6 bases; bases with no gene match: 7. The CDR3 bases are TGTGCCATCAGGGCCTTACAGGGGGTCTATGGCTACACCTTC. It encodes CAIRALQGVYGYTF.

The V call is TRBV5-1, the J call TRBJ2-5; 9 nucleotides align to TRBD2. The germline CDR1 and CDR2 sequences are SGHRS and YFSETQ. The CDR3 extends over 16 amino acids. J was trimmed by 5 bases and V by 3 bases; bases with no gene match: 11. The DNA for the CDR3 is TGCGCCAGCAGCTCGCGGGGCGGGAGGGCCCAGGAGACCCAGTACTTC. Translation gives CASSSRGGRAQETQYF.

This clone was seen only a few times. This chain joins TRBV30 and TRBJ1-5; possibly TRBD1 for D (5 bases). The V gene lost 3 bases and the J gene lost 6 bases, with 12 bases spanning the gap. CDR1 and CDR2 (germline): GTSNPN, SVGIG (reference sequence). The CDR3 is made up of 13 amino acids. DNA for the CDR3: TGTGCCTGGAGCGAGGAGGGGCTTCAGCCCCAGCATTTT. It encodes CAWSEEGLQPQHF.

This chain links TRBV6-6 with TRBJ2-3; 15 nucleotides agree with TRBD2. V dropped 5 bases and J dropped 6; count of bases not matched to a gene: 3. CDR3 length: 15 amino acids. From germline, CDR1 is MNHNY and CDR2 SVGAGI (reference sequence). The CDR3 here is CASSRGTSGRDTQYF. CDR3 in DNA: TGTGCCAGCAGTCGCGGGACTAGCGGGAGGGATACGCAGTATTTT.

V and J are TRBV29-1 and TRBJ2-7; no clear D gene. The germline V gene encodes CDR1 SQVTM and CDR2 ANQGSEA. V was cut by 7 bases and J by 3 bases, with 13 bases left in between. The CDR3 spans 12 residues. CDR3 protein: CSAMRSNYEQYF. The CDR3 nucleotides are TGCAGCGCCATGAGGTCCAACTACGAGCAGTACTTC.

The J gene is TRBJ2-2, the V gene TRBV7-9; no firm D call. This CDR3 has 14 amino acids. V was trimmed by 0 bases and J by 6 bases, leaving 8 bases between them. Germline CDR1 is SEHNR and CDR2 is FQNEAQ (reference sequence). CDR3: CASSLAIQSGELFF. The CDR3 DNA reads TGTGCCAGCAGCTTAGCCATTCAGTCCGGGGAGCTGTTTTTT.

This chain uses TRBV29-1 with TRBJ1-3, with TRBD1 matching 10 bases. The CDR3 is made up of 16 amino acids. In germline, CDR1 is SQVTM, CDR2 ANQGSEA. The V gene end was trimmed by 3 bases and the J gene end by 1 base; junction bases not matched to a gene: 6. The CDR3 spells CSVDTGQGISGNTIYF. CDR3 nucleotide sequence: TGCAGCGTTGATACGGGACAGGGGATATCTGGAAACACCATATATTTT.

The chain links TRBV4-2 to TRBJ2-5; 9 bases align to TRBD2. The CDR3 sequence is 19 residues long. Looked up from germline, CDR1 is LGHNA and CDR2 is YNFKEQ. Germline trimming cut 4 bases from V and 5 bases from J; bases unmatched to any gene: 20. The CDR3 spells CASSLEDLKKAGGYETQYF. DNA of the CDR3: TGTGCCAGCAGCCTAGAGGATCTAAAAAAAGCGGGGGGTTACGAGACCCAGTACTTC.

The sample holds one count of this clone. The chain combines TRBV6-5 with TRBJ1-2; D gene unclear. The V end was cut by 6 bases, the J end by 4 bases, with 12 bases between. Germline assignment: CDR1 MNHEY and CDR2 SVGAGI. This CDR3 spans 13 amino acids. The CDR3 DNA follows: TGTGCCAGCAGGGGTGCGGGGTTCTATGGCTACACCTTC. It specifies CASRGAGFYGYTF.